These T cell receptor beta chains were read from a single sample in a study of human T cells and chemical hapten exposure. TCRdb reanalysed the RACE reads using MiXCR and keeps one entry per CDR3 protein. The sample consists of approximately 100,000 distinct CDR3 sequences, 8% to 13% of them appearing once. The source material was whole blood, sampled in connection with sensitization to the hapten diphenylcyclopropenone (DPC). The source is a woman aged 35 to 49 with alopecia areata. Some clones in this sample may be carry-over from other donors' samples. The CDR3 runs from the conserved cysteine through the conserved F or W. A D gene is named only where the DNA matches it firmly. Not all rows give a size; the values are once, few, many and, for expanded clones, a class.

V	size	D	J	CDR3	DNA
TRBV19	many	TRBD1	TRBJ2-7	CASSVTGGDEQYF	TGTGCCAGTAGTGTTACAGGGGGCGACGAGCAGTACTTC
TRBV3-2	few	NA	TRBJ2-7	CASSQDLEHREPYEQYF	TGTGCCAGCAGCCAAGATCTTGAGCACAGAGAGCCCTACGAGCAGTACTTC
TRBV6-6	NA	NA	TRBJ1-5	CASSTWQGRNQPQHF	TGTGCCAGCAGTACCTGGCAGGGGCGAAATCAGCCCCAGCATTTT
TRBV7-2	few	NA	TRBJ1-2	CASSLVAGVGYGYTF	TGTGCCAGCAGCTTAGTAGCGGGGGTGGGCTATGGCTACACCTTC
TRBV10-3	many	NA	TRBJ1-2	CAISDGPQGDYGYTF	TGTGCCATCAGTGATGGGCCACAGGGAGACTATGGCTACACCTTC
TRBV5-6	many	NA	TRBJ2-7	CASSPSGVGEQYF	TGTGCCAGCAGCCCGTCCGGGGTGGGCGAGCAGTACTTC
TRBV20-1	many	NA	TRBJ2-3	CSARDPTTTDTQYF	TGCAGTGCTAGAGATCCCACAACCACGGATACGCAGTATTTT
TRBV27	NA	TRBD2	TRBJ2-3	CASSPRLAGAGDTQYF	TGTGCCAGCAGTCCCCGACTAGCGGGGGCGGGAGATACGCAGTATTTT
TRBV19	NA	NA	TRBJ1-1	CASKTGHQVNTEAFF	TGTGCCAGTAAGACTGGACACCAGGTCAACACTGAAGCTTTCTTT
TRBV9	few	NA	TRBJ2-2	CASTKQASLNTGELFF	TGTGCCAGCACCAAACAAGCTAGCCTGAACACCGGGGAGCTGTTTTTT
TRBV4-3	few	TRBD2	TRBJ2-7	CASSQEAGGTYFSYEQYF	TGCGCCAGCAGCCAAGAAGCGGGGGGGACTTACTTCTCCTACGAGCAGTACTTC
TRBV7-2	many	NA	TRBJ2-3	CASSIFNTDTQYF	TGTGCCAGCAGCATATTCAACACAGATACGCAGTATTTT
TRBV9	NA	NA	TRBJ1-1	CASSVVPTERNTEAFF	TGTGCCAGCAGCGTAGTCCCGACAGAAAGAAACACTGAAGCTTTCTTT
TRBV6-5	NA	NA	TRBJ1-2	CASSSLTATYGYTF	TGTGCCAGCAGTTCCTTGACAGCAACCTATGGCTACACCTTC
TRBV7-9	few	TRBD1	TRBJ2-3	CASEDRGIKDTQYF	TGTGCCAGCGAAGACAGGGGAATTAAAGATACGCAGTATTTT
TRBV28	NA	NA	TRBJ1-6	CASRDPNSPLHF	TGTGCCAGCCGGGATCCTAATTCACCCCTCCACTTT
TRBV12-3/TRBV12-4	many	TRBD2	TRBJ2-1	CASRWLAGGQPNNEQFF	TGTGCCAGCAGATGGCTAGCGGGGGGCCAGCCTAACAATGAGCAGTTCTTC
TRBV20-1	few	TRBD2	TRBJ2-3	CSASGLAGGTSTDTQYF	TGCAGTGCTAGCGGACTAGCGGGAGGGACTAGCACAGATACGCAGTATTTT
TRBV29-1	NA	TRBD1	TRBJ2-7	CSVVPRTGEGEQYF	TGCAGCGTTGTGCCCCGGACAGGGGAGGGGGAGCAGTACTTC
TRBV9	many	NA	TRBJ2-6	CASRSYGANVLTF	TGTGCCAGCCGCTCATATGGGGCCAACGTCCTGACTTTC
TRBV6-5	NA	NA	TRBJ1-3	CASRESGNLVSGNTIYF	TGTGCCAGCAGAGAATCGGGAAACCTAGTTTCTGGAAACACCATATATTTT
TRBV14	few	TRBD2	TRBJ2-7	CASSQDLAGGNEQYF	TGTGCCAGCAGCCAAGATCTAGCGGGAGGCAACGAGCAGTACTTC
TRBV20-1	many	NA	TRBJ2-4	CSASRTQDNNIQYF	TGCAGTGCTAGTAGGACCCAGGACAATAACATTCAGTACTTC
TRBV7-2	many	NA	TRBJ2-5	CASSPGPGTQYF	TGTGCCAGCAGCCCTGGCCCTGGGACCCAGTACTTC
TRBV10-3	NA	TRBD1	TRBJ1-4	CAISDGPRGQGYEKLFF	TGTGCCATCAGTGACGGCCCCCGGGGACAGGGCTATGAAAAACTGTTTTTT
TRBV20-1	NA	TRBD1	TRBJ2-7	CSAGTGGGEQYF	TGCAGTGCTGGGACAGGGGGAGGCGAGCAGTACTTC
TRBV12-3/TRBV12-4	NA	TRBD1	TRBJ1-6	CASSPRQGSPLHF	TGTGCCAGCAGTCCCAGACAGGGCTCACCCCTCCACTTT
TRBV30	NA	NA	TRBJ1-5	CAWAGKGNQPQHF	TGTGCCTGGGCGGGTAAAGGCAATCAGCCCCAGCATTTT